The clone carrying this T cell receptor (beta chain) was detected ten times or more. Its antigen is not known. V dropped 1 base and J dropped 3; count of bases not matched to a gene: 3. The CDR3 has 15 amino acids. From germline, CDR1 is SEHNR and CDR2 FQNEAQ (reference sequence). The diagnoses drew upon clinical symptoms, serum thyroxine and TRAb, thyroid ultrasound and orbital computed tomography. Amplification of TCR beta CDR3 regions was performed using RNA transcripts as template. When the TCR CDR3 underwent first-round RT-PCR, the HTBI primer set was used. TCRdb fed the multiplex PCR reads into MiXCR, producing one record per CDR3 protein. The sample contains approximately 640,000 distinct CDR3 sequences, roughly 46% of which appear only once. The sample originates from a study of T cells in Graves' hyperthyroidism and ophthalmopathy. Findings and limits, study-wide: With a median lead of around 5.9 months before onset, the model predicted ophthalmopathy. The blood repertoire included most of the expanded thyroid clonotypes above 0.001. Stable hyperthyroidism and ophthalmopathy were separated using 13 V-J signatures.

The chain is built from TRBV7-9 and TRBJ1-5, with TRBD1 matching 7 bases. Sequenced input: peripheral blood or thyroid tissue (not recorded which). This TCR was sampled from an adult man with Graves' disease, either hyperthyroidism or ophthalmopathy (not recorded which). The CDR3 sequence: CASSLGTGDNQPQHF. Written as DNA, the CDR3 is TGTGCCAGCAGCTTAGGGACAGGAGACAATCAGCCCCAGCATTTT.